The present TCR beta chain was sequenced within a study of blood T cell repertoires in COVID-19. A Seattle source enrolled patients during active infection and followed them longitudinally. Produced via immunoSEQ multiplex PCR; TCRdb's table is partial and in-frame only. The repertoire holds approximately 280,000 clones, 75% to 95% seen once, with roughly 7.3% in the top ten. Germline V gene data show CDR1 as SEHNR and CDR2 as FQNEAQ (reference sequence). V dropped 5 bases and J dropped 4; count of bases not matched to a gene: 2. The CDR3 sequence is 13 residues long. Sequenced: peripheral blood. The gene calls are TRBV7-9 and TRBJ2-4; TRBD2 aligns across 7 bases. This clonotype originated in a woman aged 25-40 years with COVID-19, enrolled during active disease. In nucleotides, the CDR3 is TGTGCCAGCAGCCCCGGGGGGAAAAACATTCAGTACTTC. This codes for CASSPGGKNIQYF.